The T cell receptor beta chain under discussion was sequenced for a study of blood T cell repertoires in COVID-19. This CDR3 comprises 15 residues. Germline V gene data show CDR1 as LNHDA and CDR2 as SQIVND (reference sequence). V lost 0 bases to trimming and J lost 4 bases, with 13 bases between them. Measured with immunoSEQ multiplex PCR; TCRdb has only the in-frame clones, and not every one. The sample lists 310,000 or so clones, 87% seen once, with 8.5% to 10% in the top ten. Participants were placed into cohorts based on the clinical history they reported. Material: PBMCs or T cells enriched from blood (not recorded which). This TCR derives from a woman aged 18-30 years who had recovered from COVID-19. This chain uses TRBV19 with TRBJ2-7; maybe TRBD1 (6 bases). The CDR3 protein is CASSIEGRGRYEQYF. CDR3 bases: TGTGCCAGTAGTATAGAGGGCAGGGGAAGATACGAGCAGTACTTC.